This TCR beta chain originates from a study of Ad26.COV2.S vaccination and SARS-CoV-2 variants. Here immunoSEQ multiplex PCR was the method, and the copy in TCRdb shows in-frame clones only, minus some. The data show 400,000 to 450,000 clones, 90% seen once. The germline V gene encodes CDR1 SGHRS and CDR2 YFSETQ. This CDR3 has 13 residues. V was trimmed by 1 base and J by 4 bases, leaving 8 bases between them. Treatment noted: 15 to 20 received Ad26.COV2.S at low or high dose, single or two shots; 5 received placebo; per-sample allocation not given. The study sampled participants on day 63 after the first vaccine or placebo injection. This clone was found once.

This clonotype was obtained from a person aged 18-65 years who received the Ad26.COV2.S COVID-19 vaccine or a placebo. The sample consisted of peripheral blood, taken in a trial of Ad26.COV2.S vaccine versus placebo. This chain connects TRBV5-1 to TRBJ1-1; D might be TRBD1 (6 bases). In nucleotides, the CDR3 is TGCGCCAGCAGCTTGAAAGGGGGCACTGAAGCTTTCTTT. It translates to CASSLKGGTEAFF. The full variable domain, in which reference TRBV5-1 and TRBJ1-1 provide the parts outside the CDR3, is KAGVTQTPRYLIKTRGQQVTLSCSPISGHRSVSWYQQTPGQGLQFLFEYFSETQRNKGNFPGRFSGRQFSNSRSEMNVSTLELGDSALYLCASSLKGGTEAFFGQGTRLTVV.